This is a list of T cell receptor beta chains from one sample in a study of human T cells and chemical hapten exposure. TCRdb called the RACE reads again in MiXCR, with one record for every CDR3 protein. The profile shows roughly 380,000 distinct CDR3 sequences, more than 4.5% of them singletons. Material: whole blood, obtained in connection with sensitization to the hapten diphenylcyclopropenone (DPC). The receptors were sampled from a woman aged 45 to 65 with alopecia areata. Some clones in this sample may be carry-over from other donors' samples. CDR3s include the opening cysteine and the closing phenylalanine or tryptophan. A D gene is named only where the DNA matches it firmly. The listing skips clone size in some rows; elsewhere it reads once, few, many or a size class.

abundance | len | j_gene | d_gene | v_gene | CDR3aa | CDR3nt
many | 15 | TRBJ2-3 | TRBD2 | TRBV29-1 | CSVRPGGSWADTQYF | TGCAGCGTCCGCCCAGGCGGGAGTTGGGCGGATACGCAGTATTTT
- | 14 | TRBJ2-7 | - | TRBV3-1 | CASSQNAGAYEQYF | TGTGCCAGCAGCCAAAACGCAGGGGCCTACGAGCAGTACTTC
- | 14 | TRBJ2-1 | - | TRBV29-1 | CSVVTGFLYNEQFF | TGCAGCGTTGTAACGGGCTTTCTTTACAATGAGCAGTTCTTC
many | 16 | TRBJ2-6 | - | TRBV15 | CATSREGGTGANVLTF | TGTGCCACCAGCAGAGAGGGAGGAACTGGGGCCAACGTCCTGACTTTC
few | 15 | TRBJ1-1 | TRBD1 | TRBV5-1 | CASSGTGGDGAEAFF | TGCGCCAGCAGCGGCACAGGGGGCGACGGAGCTGAAGCTTTCTTT
many | 17 | TRBJ2-5 | TRBD2 | TRBV15 | CATSRRGIPGGVETQYF | TGTGCCACCAGCAGACGAGGGATACCGGGAGGGGTGGAGACCCAGTACTTC
many | 15 | TRBJ1-2 | - | TRBV14 | CASSQVSGTNYGYTF | TGTGCCAGCAGCCAAGTATCCGGGACTAACTATGGCTACACCTTC
few | 14 | TRBJ1-4 | - | TRBV10-3 | CAISESGATEKLFF | TGTGCCATCAGTGAGTCTGGGGCTACTGAAAAACTGTTTTTT
- | 17 | TRBJ2-1 | TRBD2 | TRBV7-9 | CASSYDLAGGSYNEQFF | TGTGCCAGCAGCTACGATCTAGCGGGGGGATCCTACAATGAGCAGTTCTTC
few | 14 | TRBJ2-7 | - | TRBV11-3 | CASIPGREGYEQYF | TGTGCCAGCATACCGGGGAGAGAGGGCTACGAGCAGTACTTC